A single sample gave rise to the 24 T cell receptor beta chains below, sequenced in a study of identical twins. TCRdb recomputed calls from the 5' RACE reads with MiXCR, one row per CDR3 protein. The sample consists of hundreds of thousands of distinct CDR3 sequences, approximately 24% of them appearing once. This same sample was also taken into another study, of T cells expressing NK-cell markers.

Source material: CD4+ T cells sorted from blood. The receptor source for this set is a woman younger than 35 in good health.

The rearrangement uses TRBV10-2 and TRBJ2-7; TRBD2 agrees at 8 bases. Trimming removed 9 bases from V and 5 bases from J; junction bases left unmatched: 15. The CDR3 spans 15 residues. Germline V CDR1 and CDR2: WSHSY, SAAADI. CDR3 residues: CASFSTAGDRDEQYF. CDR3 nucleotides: TGCGCCAGTTTTTCGACAGCGGGAGATAGAGACGAGCAGTACTTC.

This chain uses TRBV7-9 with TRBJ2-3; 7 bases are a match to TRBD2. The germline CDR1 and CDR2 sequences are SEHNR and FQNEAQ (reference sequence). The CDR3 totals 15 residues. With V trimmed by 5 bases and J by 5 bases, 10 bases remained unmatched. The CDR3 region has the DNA TGTGCCAGCAGCAAAAAGCGGGACTGGGAAGATACGCAGTATTTT. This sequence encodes CASSKKRDWEDTQYF.

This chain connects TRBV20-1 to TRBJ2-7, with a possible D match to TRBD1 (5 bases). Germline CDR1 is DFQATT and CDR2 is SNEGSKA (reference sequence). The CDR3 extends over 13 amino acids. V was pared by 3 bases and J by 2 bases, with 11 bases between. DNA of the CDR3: TGCAGTGCTAGCGACAGATCAGCCTACGAGCAGTACTTC. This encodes CSASDRSAYEQYF.

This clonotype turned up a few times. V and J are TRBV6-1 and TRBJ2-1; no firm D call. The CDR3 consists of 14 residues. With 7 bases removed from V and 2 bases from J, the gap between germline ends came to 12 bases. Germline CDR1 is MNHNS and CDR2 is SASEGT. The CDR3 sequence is CASTSREAYNEQFF. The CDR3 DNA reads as TGTGCCAGCACCTCACGCGAAGCCTACAATGAGCAGTTCTTC.

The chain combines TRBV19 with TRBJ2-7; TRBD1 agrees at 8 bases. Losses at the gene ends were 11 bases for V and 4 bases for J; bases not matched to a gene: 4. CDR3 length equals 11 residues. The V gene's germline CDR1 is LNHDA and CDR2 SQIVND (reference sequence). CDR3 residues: CASGQAYEQYF. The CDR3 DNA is TGTGCCTCGGGACAGGCTTACGAGCAGTACTTC. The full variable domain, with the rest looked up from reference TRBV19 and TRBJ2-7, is DGGITQSPKYLFRKEGQNVTLSCEQNLNHDAMYWYRQDPGQGLRLIYYSQIVNDFQKGDIAEGYSVSREKKESFPLTVTSAQKNPTAFYLCASGQAYEQYFGPGTRLTVT.

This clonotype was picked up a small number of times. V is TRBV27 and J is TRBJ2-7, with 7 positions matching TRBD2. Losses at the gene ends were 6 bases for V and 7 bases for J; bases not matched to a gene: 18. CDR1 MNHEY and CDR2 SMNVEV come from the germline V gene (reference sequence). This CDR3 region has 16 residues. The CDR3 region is CASRTGTTSRVREQYF. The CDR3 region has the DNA TGTGCCAGCAGAACCGGGACTACCTCCCGGGTAAGAGAGCAGTACTTC.

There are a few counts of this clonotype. The CDR3 spells CASSSSTSGPSYEQYF. The CDR3 DNA reads as TGCGCCAGCAGCTCCTCGACTAGCGGGCCCTCCTACGAGCAGTACTTC. V and J are TRBV5-1 and TRBJ2-7, with 10 bases aligning to TRBD2. In germline, CDR1 is SGHRS, CDR2 YFSETQ. This CDR3 has 16 amino acids. J lost 0 bases, V lost 3 bases, and 6 bases had no gene match.

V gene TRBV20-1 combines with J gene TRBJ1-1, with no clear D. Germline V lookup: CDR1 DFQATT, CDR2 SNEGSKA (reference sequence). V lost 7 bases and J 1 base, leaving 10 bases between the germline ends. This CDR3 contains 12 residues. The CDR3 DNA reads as TGCAGTGGGACCCCGGGGAACACTGAAGCTTTCTTT. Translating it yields CSGTPGNTEAFF.

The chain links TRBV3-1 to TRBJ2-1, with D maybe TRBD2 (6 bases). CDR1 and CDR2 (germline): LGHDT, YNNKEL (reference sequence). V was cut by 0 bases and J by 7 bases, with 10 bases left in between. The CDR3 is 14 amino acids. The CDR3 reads CASSQDLAVNEQFF. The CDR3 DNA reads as TGTGCCAGCAGCCAAGATTTAGCGGTTAATGAGCAGTTCTTC.

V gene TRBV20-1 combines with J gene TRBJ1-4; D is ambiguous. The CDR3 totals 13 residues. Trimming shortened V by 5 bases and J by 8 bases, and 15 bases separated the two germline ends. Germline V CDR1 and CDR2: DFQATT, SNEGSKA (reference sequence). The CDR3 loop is CSAVSTLGEKLFF. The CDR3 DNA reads TGCAGTGCTGTCAGCACCCTAGGGGAAAAACTGTTTTTT.

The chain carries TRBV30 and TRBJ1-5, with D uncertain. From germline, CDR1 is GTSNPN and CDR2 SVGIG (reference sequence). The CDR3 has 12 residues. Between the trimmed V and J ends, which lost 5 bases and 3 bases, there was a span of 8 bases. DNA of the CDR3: TGTGCCTGGGGACGGTTCAATCAGCCCCAGCATTTT. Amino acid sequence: CAWGRFNQPQHF.

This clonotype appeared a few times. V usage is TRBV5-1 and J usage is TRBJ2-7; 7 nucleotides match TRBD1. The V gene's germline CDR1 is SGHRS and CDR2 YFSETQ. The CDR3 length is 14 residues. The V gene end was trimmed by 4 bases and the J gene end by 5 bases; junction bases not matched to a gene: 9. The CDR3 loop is CASSQRQGSNEQYF. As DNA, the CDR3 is TGCGCCAGCAGCCAACGACAGGGTTCCAACGAGCAGTACTTC.

The CDR3 loop reads CASSEQGVNSPLHF. The CDR3 DNA follows: TGTGCCAGCAGTGAACAGGGGGTTAATTCACCCCTCCACTTT. The gene calls are TRBV12-3 or TRBV12-4 and TRBJ1-6; 8 bases match TRBD1. The CDR3 runs 14 residues. With 5 bases clipped from V and 6 bases from J, the junction kept 3 bases outside the gene matches.

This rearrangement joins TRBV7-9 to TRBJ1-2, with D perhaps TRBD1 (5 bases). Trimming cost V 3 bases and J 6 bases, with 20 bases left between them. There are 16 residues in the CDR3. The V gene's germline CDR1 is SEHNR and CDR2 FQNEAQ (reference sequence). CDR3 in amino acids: CASSFPQGRKFHGYTF. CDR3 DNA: TGTGCCAGCAGCTTTCCCCAGGGTAGAAAGTTTCATGGCTACACCTTC.

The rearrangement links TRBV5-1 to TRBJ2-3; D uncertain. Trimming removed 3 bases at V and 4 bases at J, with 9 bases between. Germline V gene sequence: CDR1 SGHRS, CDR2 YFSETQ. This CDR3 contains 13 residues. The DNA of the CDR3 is TGCGCCAGCAGCTGGCACACGGCAGATACGCAGTATTTT. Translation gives CASSWHTADTQYF.

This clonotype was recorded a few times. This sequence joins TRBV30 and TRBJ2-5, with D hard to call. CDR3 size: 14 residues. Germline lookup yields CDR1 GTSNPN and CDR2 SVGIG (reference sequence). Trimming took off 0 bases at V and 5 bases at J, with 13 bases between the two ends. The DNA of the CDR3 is TGTGCCTGGAGTGTACGGCGGCTCGTGGAGACCCAGTACTTC. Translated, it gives CAWSVRRLVETQYF.

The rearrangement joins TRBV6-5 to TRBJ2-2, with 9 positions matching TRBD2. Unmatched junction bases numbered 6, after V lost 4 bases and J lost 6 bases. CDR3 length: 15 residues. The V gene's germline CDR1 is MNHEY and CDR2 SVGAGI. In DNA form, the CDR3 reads TGTGCCAGCAGTTCGAGTAGCGGGAGCGCCGGGGAGCTGTTTTTT. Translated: CASSSSSGSAGELFF.

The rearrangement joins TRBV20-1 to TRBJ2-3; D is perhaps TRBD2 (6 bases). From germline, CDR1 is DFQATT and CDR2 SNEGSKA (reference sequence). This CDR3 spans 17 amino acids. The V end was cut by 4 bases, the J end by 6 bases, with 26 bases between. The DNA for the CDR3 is TGCAGTGCTAAGTGGTTGCGCGGGGCGGGGCCCCGGGATACGCAGTATTTT. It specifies CSAKWLRGAGPRDTQYF.

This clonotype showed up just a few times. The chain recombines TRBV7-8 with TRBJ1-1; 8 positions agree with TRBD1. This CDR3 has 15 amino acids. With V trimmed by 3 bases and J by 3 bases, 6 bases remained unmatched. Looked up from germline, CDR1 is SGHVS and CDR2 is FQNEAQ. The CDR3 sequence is CASSLRTGKDTEAFF. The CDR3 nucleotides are TGTGCCAGCAGCTTGCGGACAGGGAAGGACACTGAAGCTTTCTTT.

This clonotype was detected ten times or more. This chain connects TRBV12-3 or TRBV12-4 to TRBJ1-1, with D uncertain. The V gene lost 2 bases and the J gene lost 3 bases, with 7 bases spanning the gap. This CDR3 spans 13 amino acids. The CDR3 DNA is TGTGCCAGCAGTTTAAATCGGGACACTGAAGCTTTCTTT. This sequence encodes CASSLNRDTEAFF.

CDR3 loop: CSASRGLDRQETQYF. Written as DNA, the CDR3 is TGCAGTGCTTCCCGTGGGCTAGATCGCCAAGAGACCCAGTACTTC. The chain carries TRBV20-1 and TRBJ2-5; D is unclear. Per germline, CDR1 DFQATT and CDR2 SNEGSKA (reference sequence). The CDR3 loop spans 15 amino acids. The V and J ends lost 5 bases and 1 base respectively, with 17 bases between them.

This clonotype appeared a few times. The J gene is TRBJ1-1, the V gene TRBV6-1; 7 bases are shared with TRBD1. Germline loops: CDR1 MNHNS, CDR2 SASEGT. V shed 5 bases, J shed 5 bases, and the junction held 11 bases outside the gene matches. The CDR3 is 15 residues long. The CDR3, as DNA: TGTGCCAGCAGTCCAACCAGACAGGGTAGGACTGAAGCTTTCTTT. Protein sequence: CASSPTRQGRTEAFF.

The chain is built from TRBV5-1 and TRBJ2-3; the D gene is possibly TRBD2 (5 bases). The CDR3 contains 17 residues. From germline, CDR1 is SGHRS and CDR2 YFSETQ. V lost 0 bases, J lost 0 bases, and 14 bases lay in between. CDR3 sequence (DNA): TGCGCCAGCAGCTTGGATCTAGCTAGGACCAGCACAGATACGCAGTATTTT. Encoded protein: CASSLDLARTSTDTQYF.

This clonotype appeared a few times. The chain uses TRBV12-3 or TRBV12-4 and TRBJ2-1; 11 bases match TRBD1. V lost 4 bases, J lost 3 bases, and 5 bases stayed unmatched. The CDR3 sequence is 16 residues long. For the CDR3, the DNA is TGTGCCAGCAGTTCGAGGACAGGGGGCTTCTACAATGAGCAGTTCTTC. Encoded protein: CASSSRTGGFYNEQFF.